This TCR beta chain was documented in a study of T cells in Graves' hyperthyroidism and ophthalmopathy. Germline V lookup: CDR1 MNHEY, CDR2 SMNVEV (reference sequence). Trimming left V 3 bases short and J 3 bases short, with 8 bases between. There are 14 residues in the CDR3. In its sample, this clonotype was seen many times. The target antigen is unknown. Amplified regions were TCR beta CDR3 sequences from RNA transcripts. The TCR CDR3 was amplified in a first-round RT-PCR using the HTBI primer set. Each CDR3 protein gets one entry after TCRdb re-called the multiplex PCR reads with MiXCR. This table holds roughly 570,000 distinct CDR3 sequences, around 14% found once. It was considered stable Graves' hyperthyroidism when ophthalmopathy did not progress within 18 months. Patients were excluded because of uncontrolled infection, other autoimmune disease, pregnancy or lactation. Clinical symptoms, serum thyroxine and TRAb, thyroid ultrasound and orbital computed tomography were used for the diagnoses.

Findings and caveats of the study: Blood also contained most expanded thyroid clonotypes above 0.001.

This chain connects TRBV27 to TRBJ2-2; no definite D call. Source material: blood. This sequence originates from a woman aged 30 to 39 with Graves' hyperthyroidism. CDR3 loop: CASSFRQDTGELFF. In DNA form, the CDR3 reads TGTGCCAGCAGTTTCCGGCAGGACACCGGGGAGCTGTTTTTT.